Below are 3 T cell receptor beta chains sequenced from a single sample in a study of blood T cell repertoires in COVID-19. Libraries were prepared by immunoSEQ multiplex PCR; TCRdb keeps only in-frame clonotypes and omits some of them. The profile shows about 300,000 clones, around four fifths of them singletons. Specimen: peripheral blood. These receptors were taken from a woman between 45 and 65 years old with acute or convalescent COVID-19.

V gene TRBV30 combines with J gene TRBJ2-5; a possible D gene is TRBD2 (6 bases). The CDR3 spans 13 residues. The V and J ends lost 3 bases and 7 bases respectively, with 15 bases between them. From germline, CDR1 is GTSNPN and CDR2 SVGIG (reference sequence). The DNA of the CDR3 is TGTGCCTGGAGCCCCCAGGGAGGATGGACCCAGTACTTC. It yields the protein CAWSPQGGWTQYF.

Here the CDR3 reads CASSPGQGTYSNQPQHF. The CDR3 DNA follows: TGCGCCAGCAGCCCGGGACAGGGGACATATAGCAATCAGCCCCAGCATTTT. The rearrangement links TRBV5-1 to TRBJ1-5; TRBD1 matches 10 bases. Trimming took 4 bases from V and 0 from J; bases not matched to a gene: 7. The CDR3 totals 17 residues. Germline CDR1 SGHRS, CDR2 YFSETQ.

As DNA, the CDR3 is TGTGCCAGCAGCTTAGAAGCATGGCGGCAGGAAGCTTTCTTT. Encoded protein: CASSLEAWRQEAFF. The chain carries TRBV7-9 and TRBJ1-1; D not resolved. The V and J ends lost 1 base and 8 bases respectively, with 14 bases between them. The CDR3 contains 14 residues. Germline-derived CDR1 and CDR2 are SEHNR and FQNEAQ (reference sequence).